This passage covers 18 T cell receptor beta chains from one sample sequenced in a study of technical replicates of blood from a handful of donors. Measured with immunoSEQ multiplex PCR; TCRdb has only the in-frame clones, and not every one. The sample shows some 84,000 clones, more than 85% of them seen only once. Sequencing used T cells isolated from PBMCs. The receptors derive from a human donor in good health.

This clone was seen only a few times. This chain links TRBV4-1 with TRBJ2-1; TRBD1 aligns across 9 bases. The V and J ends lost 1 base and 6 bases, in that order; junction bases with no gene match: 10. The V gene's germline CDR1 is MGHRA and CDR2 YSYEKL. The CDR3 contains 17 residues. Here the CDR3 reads CASSQGLLTGGRNEQFF. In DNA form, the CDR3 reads TGCGCCAGCAGCCAAGGCTTATTGACAGGGGGACGCAATGAGCAGTTCTTC.

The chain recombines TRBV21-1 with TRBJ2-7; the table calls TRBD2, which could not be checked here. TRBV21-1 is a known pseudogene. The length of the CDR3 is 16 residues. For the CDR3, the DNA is TGTGCGGGGCGGGATTTTGGGACTTCGCCGGCCTACGAGCAGTACTTC. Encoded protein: CAGRDFGTSPAYEQYF.

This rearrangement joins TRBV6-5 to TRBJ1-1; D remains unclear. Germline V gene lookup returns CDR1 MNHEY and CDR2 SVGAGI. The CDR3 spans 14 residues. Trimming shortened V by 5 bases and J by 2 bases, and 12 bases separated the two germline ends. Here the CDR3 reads CASSLLGLNTEAFF. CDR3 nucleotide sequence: TGTGCCAGCAGTCTACTTGGGCTTAACACTGAAGCTTTCTTT.

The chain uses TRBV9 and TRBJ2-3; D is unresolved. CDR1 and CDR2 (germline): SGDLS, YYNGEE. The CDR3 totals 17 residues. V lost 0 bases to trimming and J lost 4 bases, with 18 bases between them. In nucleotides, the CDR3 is TGTGCCAGCAGCGTAGGCTATCTGGGCGTTACGGCAGATACGCAGTATTTT. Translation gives CASSVGYLGVTADTQYF.

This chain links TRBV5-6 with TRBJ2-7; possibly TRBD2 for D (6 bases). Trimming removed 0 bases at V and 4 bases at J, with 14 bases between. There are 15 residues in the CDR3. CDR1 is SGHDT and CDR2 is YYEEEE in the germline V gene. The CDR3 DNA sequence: TGTGCCAGCAGCTTGGATCGCGGGAAGAGTTACGAGCAGTACTTC. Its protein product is CASSLDRGKSYEQYF.

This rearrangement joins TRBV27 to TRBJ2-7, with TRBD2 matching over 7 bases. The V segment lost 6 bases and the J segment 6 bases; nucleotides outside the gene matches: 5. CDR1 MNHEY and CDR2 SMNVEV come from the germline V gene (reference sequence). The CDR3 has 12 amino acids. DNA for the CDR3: TGTGCCAGCAGCAGACTAGCTGGCGAGCAGTACTTC. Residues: CASSRLAGEQYF.

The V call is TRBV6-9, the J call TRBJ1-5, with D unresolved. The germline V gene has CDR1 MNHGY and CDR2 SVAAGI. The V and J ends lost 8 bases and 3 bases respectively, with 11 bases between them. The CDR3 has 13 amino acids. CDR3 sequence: CASPRDDNQPQHF. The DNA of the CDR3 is TGTGCCAGCCCTCGGGATGACAATCAGCCCCAGCATTTT.

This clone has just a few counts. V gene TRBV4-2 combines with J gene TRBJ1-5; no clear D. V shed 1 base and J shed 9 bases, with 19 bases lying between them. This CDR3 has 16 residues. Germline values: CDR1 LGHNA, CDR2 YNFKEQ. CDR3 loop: CASSQGGYGLTGPQHF. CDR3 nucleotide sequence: TGTGCCAGCAGCCAAGGAGGGTACGGTCTGACCGGGCCCCAGCATTTT.

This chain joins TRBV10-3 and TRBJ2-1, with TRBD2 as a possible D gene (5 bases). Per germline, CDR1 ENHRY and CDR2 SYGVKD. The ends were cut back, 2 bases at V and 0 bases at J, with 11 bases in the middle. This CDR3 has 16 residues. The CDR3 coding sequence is TGTGCCATCAGTGAGCTAGCCGCCCTCTCCTACAATGAGCAGTTCTTC. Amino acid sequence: CAISELAALSYNEQFF.

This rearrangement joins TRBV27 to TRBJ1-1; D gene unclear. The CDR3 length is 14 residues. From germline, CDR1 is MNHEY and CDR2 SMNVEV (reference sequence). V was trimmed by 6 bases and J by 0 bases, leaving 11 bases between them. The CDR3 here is CASRPLVMNTEAFF. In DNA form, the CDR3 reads TGTGCCAGCAGACCCCTAGTGATGAACACTGAAGCTTTCTTT.

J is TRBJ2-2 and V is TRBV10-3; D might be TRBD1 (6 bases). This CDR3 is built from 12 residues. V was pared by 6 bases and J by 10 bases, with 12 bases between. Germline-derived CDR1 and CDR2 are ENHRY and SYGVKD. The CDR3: CAISYREEELFF. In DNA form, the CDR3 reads TGTGCCATCAGCTACAGGGAAGAGGAGCTGTTTTTT.

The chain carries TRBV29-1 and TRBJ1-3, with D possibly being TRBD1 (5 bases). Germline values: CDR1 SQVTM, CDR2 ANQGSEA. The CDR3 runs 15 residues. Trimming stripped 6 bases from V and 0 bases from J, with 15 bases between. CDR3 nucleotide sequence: TGCAGCGTCCTCCCCTCCGACAGCTCTGGAAACACCATATATTTT. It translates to CSVLPSDSSGNTIYF.

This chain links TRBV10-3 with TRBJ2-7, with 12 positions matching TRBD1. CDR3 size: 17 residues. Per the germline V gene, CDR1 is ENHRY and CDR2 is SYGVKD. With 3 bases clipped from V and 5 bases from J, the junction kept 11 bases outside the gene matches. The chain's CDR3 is CAISDPGQGAKFHEQYF. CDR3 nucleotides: TGTGCCATCAGTGATCCGGGACAGGGGGCGAAATTTCACGAGCAGTACTTC.

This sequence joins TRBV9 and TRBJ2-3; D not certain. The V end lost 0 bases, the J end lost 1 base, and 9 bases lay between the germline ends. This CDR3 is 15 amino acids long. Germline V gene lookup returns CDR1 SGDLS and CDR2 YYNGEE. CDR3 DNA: TGTGCCAGCAGCGTAGGCGTAAGAGGCACAGATACGCAGTATTTT. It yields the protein CASSVGVRGTDTQYF.

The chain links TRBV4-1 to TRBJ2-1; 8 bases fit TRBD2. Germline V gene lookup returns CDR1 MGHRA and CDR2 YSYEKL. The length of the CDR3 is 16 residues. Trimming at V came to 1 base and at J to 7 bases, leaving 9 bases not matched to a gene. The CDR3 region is CASSQGERELQNEQFF. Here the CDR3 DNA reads TGCGCCAGCAGCCAAGGGGAGCGGGAGCTTCAGAATGAGCAGTTCTTC.

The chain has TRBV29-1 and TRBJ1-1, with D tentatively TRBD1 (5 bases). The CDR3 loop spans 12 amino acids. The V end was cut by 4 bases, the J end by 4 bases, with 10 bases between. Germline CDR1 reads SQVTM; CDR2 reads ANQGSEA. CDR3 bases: TGCAGCGTTGTTAAGGGGTTCACTGAAGCTTTCTTT. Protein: CSVVKGFTEAFF.

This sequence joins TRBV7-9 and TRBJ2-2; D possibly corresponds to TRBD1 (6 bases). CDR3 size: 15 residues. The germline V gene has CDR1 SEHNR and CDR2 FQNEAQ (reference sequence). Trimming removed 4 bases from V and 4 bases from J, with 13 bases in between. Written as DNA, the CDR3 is TGTGCCAGCAGCTCTACGGGACACTCCACCGGGGAGCTGTTTTTT. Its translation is CASSSTGHSTGELFF.

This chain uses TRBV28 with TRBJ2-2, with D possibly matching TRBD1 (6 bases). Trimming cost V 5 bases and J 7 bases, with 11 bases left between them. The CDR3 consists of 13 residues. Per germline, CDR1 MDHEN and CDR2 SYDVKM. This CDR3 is CASSDPGDGELFF. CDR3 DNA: TGTGCCAGCAGTGACCCAGGGGACGGGGAGCTGTTTTTT.